What follows are 5 T cell receptor beta chains derived from one specimen sequenced in a study of cytomegalovirus exposure and HLA in healthy donors. Profiling relied on immunoSEQ multiplex PCR, and the TCRdb table lists in-frame clones only, not all of them. The data show under 250,000 clones, more than 75% seen once. Sequenced sample: PBMCs. These receptors were obtained from a woman between 18 and 30 years old in good health and CMV-seropositive.

The chain employs TRBV5-1 and TRBJ1-1; D is possibly TRBD1 (6 bases). V was clipped by 3 bases and J by 7 bases, with 13 bases between them. Per the germline V gene, CDR1 is SGHRS and CDR2 is YFSETQ. The CDR3 runs to 13 residues. CDR3 sequence: CASSSTGVGEAFF. CDR3 sequence (DNA): TGCGCCAGCAGCTCGACAGGTGTCGGTGAAGCTTTCTTT.

The chain links TRBV6-5 to TRBJ1-3; D possibly corresponds to TRBD1 (6 bases). The germline V gene has CDR1 MNHEY and CDR2 SVGAGI. This CDR3 is built from 15 residues. Trimming took off 5 bases at V and 3 bases at J, with 14 bases between the two ends. The CDR3 coding sequence is TGTGCCAGCAGTCGAAAACAGGGAGATGGAAACACCATATATTTT. This codes for CASSRKQGDGNTIYF.

Details on this clone: Other nucleotide sequences from this sample produce the same CDR3. This chain links TRBV5-1 with TRBJ1-2; TRBD1 aligns across 7 bases. The V and J ends lost 4 bases and 2 bases, in that order; junction bases with no gene match: 5. CDR1 is SGHRS, CDR2 YFSETQ, per germline. This CDR3 is 14 amino acids long. The CDR3 loop is CASSLQGSNYGYTF. DNA for the CDR3: TGCGCCAGCAGCCTACAGGGGTCAAACTATGGCTACACCTTC.

The V gene is TRBV5-1, the J gene TRBJ1-1, with D tentatively TRBD1 (6 bases). Deletions cut 0 bases from V and 6 bases from J, with 12 bases between. The CDR3 is 14 residues long. The germline V gene encodes CDR1 SGHRS and CDR2 YFSETQ. The DNA for the CDR3 is TGCGCCAGCAGCTTGGCAGGGGAGAGGGCTGAAGCTTTCTTT. It translates to CASSLAGERAEAFF.

In regard to this clone: Distinct nucleotide sequences in the sample also encode this CDR3. V and J are TRBV5-1 and TRBJ2-5; D is unclear. Trimming removed 1 base at V and 5 bases at J, with 9 bases between. Germline lookup yields CDR1 SGHRS and CDR2 YFSETQ. This CDR3 is built from 13 residues. The CDR3 DNA sequence: TGCGCCAGCAGCTTGACAGTTCAGGAGACCCAGTACTTC. This gives the protein CASSLTVQETQYF.